Sequencing of this T cell receptor beta chain was carried out in a study of CD8 T cells in Susac syndrome. Study-wide results and caveats: It was acknowledged in the study that the number of individuals who were included in its TCR sequencing and HLA analysis was relatively small.

TCR beta was sequenced from blood CD8+ and CD4+ T cells. Through negative isolation, CD4+ and CD8+ T cells were obtained, while TEMRA cells were enriched using FACS. Points on this clonotype: Its antigen remains unknown.

The V end was cut by 3 bases, the J end by 2 bases, with 13 bases between. The CDR3 runs 14 residues. Germline assignment: CDR1 GTSNPN and CDR2 SVGIG (reference sequence). It was with random hexamers that roughly 0.5 to 1 ug RNA was reverse transcribed. Across 54 Vbeta and 13 Jbeta, immunoSEQ multiplex PCR amplified TCR beta CDR3. Using its own MiXCR run on the immunoSEQ multiplex PCR reads, TCRdb lists one record per CDR3 protein. This sample has over 95,000 distinct CDR3 sequences, with around 90% found just once. Sequencing was performed on CD4+ T cells from PBMCs. The rearrangement joins TRBV30 to TRBJ1-1; tentative D call: TRBD1 (6 bases). The TCR sequence derives from a human donor in good health. CDR3 nucleotide sequence: TGTGCCTGGAGGGAAATACAGGGAAACACTGAAGCTTTCTTT. Translation: CAWREIQGNTEAFF.